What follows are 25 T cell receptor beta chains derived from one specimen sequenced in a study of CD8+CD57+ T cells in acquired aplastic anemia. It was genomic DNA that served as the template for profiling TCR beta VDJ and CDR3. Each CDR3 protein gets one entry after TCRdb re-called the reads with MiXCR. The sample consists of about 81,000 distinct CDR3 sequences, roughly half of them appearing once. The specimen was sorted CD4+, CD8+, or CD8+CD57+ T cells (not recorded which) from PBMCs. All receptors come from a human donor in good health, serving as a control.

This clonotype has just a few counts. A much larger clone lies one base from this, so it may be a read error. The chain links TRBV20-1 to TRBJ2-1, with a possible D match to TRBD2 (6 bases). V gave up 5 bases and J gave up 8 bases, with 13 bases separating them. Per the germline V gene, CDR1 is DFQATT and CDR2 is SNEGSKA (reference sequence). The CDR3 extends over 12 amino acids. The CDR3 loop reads CSAPGLFDEQFF. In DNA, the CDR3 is TGCAGTGCTCCAGGACTATTCGATGAGCAGTTCTTC.

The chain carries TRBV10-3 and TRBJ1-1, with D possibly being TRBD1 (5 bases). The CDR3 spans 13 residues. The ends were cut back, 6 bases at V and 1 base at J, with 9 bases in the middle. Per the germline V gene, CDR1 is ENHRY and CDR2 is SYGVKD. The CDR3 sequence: CAIRTEPNTEAFF. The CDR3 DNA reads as TGTGCCATCAGGACAGAGCCGAACACTGAAGCTTTCTTT.

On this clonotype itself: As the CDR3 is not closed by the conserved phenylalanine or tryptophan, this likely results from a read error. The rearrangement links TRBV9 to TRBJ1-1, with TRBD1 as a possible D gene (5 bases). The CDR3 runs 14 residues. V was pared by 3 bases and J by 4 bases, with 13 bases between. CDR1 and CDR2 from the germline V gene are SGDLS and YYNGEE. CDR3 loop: CASSAGGMGTEAFL. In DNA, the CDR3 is TGTGCCAGCAGCGCTGGGGGGATGGGCACTGAAGCTTTCCTT.

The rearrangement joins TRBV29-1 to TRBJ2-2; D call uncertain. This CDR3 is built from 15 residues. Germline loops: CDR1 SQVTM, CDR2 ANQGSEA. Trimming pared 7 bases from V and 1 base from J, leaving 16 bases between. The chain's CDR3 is CSAGRAGLNTGELFF. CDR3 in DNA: TGCAGCGCTGGTAGAGCCGGCTTGAACACCGGGGAGCTGTTTTTT.

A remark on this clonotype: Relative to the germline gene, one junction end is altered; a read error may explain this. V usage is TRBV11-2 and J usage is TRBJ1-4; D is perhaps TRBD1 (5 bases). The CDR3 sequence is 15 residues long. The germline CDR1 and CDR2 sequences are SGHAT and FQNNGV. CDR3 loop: CASSLEGVTNERLFF. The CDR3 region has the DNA TGTGCCAGCAGCTTAGAGGGGGTGACTAATGAAAGACTGTTTTTT.

The CDR3 is CASSVPGLPLNEQFF. The CDR3, as DNA: TGTGCCAGCAGTGTACCGGGACTACCGTTGAATGAGCAGTTCTTC. The chain couples TRBV27 to TRBJ2-1, with TRBD2 matching over 7 bases. Trimming took 5 bases from V and 7 from J; bases not matched to a gene: 11. CDR3 size: 15 residues. CDR1 is MNHEY and CDR2 is SMNVEV in the germline V gene (reference sequence).

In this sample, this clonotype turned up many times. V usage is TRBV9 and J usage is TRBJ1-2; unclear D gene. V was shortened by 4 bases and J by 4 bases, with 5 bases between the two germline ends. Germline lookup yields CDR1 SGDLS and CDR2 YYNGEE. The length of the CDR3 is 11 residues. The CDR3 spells CASSSIYGYTF. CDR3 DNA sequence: TGTGCCAGCAGCTCAATCTATGGCTACACCTTC.

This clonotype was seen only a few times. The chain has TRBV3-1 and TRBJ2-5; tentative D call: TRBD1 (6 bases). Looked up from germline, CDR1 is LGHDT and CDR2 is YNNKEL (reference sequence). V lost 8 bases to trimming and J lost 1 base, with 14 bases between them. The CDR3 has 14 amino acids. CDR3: CASSQTGAQETQYF. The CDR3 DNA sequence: TGTGCCAGCTCCCAGACAGGAGCCCAAGAGACCCAGTACTTC.

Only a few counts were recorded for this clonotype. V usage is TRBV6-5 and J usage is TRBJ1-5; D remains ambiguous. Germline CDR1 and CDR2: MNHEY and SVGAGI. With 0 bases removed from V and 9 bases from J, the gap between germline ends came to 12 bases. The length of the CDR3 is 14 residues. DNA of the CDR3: TGTGCCAGCAGTTACTCCCCGCCCCCCTGGCCCCAGCATTTT. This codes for CASSYSPPPWPQHF.

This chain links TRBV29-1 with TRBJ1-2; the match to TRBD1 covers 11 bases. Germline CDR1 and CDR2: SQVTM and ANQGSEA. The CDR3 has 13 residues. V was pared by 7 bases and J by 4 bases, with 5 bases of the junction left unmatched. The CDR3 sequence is CSAGGQGVYGYTF. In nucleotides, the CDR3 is TGCAGCGCCGGGGGACAGGGGGTCTATGGCTACACCTTC.

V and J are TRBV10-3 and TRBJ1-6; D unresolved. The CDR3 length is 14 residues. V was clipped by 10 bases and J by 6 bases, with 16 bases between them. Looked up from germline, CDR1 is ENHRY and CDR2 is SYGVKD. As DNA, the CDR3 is TGTGCCACTACACAGTCGGTTCTTAATTCACCCCTCCACTTT. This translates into CATTQSVLNSPLHF.

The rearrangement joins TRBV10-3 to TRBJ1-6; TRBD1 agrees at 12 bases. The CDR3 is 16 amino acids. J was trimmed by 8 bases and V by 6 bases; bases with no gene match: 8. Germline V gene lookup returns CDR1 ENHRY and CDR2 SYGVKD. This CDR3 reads CAIRPGQGAEDSPLHF. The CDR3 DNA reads TGTGCCATCAGGCCGGGACAGGGGGCGGAGGATTCACCCCTCCACTTT.

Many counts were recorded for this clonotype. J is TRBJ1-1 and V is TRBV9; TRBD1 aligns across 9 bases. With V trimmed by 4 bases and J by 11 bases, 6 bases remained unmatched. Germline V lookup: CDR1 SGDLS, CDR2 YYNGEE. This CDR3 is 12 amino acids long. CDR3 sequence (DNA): TGTGCCAGCAGCCCCGGGACAGGGAACGCTTTCTTT. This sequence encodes CASSPGTGNAFF. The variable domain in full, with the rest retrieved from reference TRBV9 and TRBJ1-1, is DSGVTQTPKHLITATGQRVTLRCSPRSGDLSVYWYQQSLDQGLQFLIQYYNGEERAKGNILERFSAQQFPDLHSELNLSSLELGDSALYFCASSPGTGNAFFGQGTRLTVV.

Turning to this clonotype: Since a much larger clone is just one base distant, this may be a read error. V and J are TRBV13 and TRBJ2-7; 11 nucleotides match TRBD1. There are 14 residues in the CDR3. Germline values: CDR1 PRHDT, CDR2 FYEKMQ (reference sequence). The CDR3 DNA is TGTGCCAGCAGTTCAGGACAGGGGGCGAGGGAGCAGTGCTTC. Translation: CASSSGQGAREQCF.

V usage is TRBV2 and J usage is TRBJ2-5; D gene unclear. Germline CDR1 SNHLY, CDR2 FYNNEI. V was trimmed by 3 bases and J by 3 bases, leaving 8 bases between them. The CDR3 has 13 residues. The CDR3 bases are TGTGCCAGCAGTGAGACCAGAAAAGAGACCCAGTACTTC. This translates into CASSETRKETQYF.

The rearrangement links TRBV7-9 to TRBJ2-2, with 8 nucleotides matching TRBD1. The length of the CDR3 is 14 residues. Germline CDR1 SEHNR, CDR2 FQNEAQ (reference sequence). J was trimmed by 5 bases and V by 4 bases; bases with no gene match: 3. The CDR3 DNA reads TGTGCCAGCAGCTCCCGACAGGGGACCGGGGAGCTGTTTTTT. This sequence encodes CASSSRQGTGELFF.

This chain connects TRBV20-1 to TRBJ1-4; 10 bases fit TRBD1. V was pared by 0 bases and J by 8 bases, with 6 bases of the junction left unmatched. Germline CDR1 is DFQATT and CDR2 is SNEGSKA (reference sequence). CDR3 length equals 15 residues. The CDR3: CSARERDRGFEKLFF. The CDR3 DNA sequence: TGCAGTGCTAGAGAGAGGGACAGGGGTTTCGAAAAACTGTTTTTT.

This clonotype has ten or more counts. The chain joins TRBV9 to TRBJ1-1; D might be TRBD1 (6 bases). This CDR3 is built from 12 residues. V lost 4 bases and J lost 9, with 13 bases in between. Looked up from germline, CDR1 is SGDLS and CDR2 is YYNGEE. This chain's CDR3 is CASSPDRRKAFF. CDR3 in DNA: TGTGCCAGCAGCCCCGACAGGAGAAAAGCTTTCTTT. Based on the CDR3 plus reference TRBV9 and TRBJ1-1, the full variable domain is DSGVTQTPKHLITATGQRVTLRCSPRSGDLSVYWYQQSLDQGLQFLIQYYNGEERAKGNILERFSAQQFPDLHSELNLSSLELGDSALYFCASSPDRRKAFFGQGTRLTVV.

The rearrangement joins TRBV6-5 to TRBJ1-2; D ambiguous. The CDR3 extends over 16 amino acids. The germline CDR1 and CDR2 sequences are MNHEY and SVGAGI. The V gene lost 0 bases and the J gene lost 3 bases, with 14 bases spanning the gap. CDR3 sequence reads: CASSYSKGSGDYGYTF. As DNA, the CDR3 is TGTGCCAGCAGTTACTCGAAGGGTTCCGGGGACTATGGCTACACCTTC.

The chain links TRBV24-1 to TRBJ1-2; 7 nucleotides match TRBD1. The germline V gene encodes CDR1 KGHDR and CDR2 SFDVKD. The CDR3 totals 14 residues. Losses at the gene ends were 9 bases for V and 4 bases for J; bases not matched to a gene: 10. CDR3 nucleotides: TGTGCCACCGAGGTCGTGGACAGGTTCTATGGCTACACCTTC. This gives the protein CATEVVDRFYGYTF.

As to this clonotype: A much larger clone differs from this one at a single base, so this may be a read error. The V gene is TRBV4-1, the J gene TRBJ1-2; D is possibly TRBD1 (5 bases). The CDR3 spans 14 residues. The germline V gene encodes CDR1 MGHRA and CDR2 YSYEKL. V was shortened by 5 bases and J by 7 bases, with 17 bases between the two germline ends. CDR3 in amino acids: CASSDLGARGGYTF. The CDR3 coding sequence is TGCGCCAGCAGCGACCTCGGGGCGCGGGGTGGCTACACCTTC.

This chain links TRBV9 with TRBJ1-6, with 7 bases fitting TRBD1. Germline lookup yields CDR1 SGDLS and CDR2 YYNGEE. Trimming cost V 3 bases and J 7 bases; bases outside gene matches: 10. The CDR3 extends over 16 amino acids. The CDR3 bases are TGTGCCAGCAGCGGGGAGGAGCAGGGGGGAAATTCACCCCTCCACTTT. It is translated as CASSGEEQGGNSPLHF. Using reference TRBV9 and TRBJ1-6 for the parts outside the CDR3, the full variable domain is DSGVTQTPKHLITATGQRVTLRCSPRSGDLSVYWYQQSLDQGLQFLIQYYNGEERAKGNILERFSAQQFPDLHSELNLSSLELGDSALYFCASSGEEQGGNSPLHFGNGTRLTVT.

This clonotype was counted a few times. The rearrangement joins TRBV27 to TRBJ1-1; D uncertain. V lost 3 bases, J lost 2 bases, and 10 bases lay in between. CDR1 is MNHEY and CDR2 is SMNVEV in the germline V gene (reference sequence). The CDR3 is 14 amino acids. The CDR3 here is CASSLKGDNTEAFF. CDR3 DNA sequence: TGTGCCAGCAGTTTGAAGGGAGACAACACTGAAGCTTTCTTT.

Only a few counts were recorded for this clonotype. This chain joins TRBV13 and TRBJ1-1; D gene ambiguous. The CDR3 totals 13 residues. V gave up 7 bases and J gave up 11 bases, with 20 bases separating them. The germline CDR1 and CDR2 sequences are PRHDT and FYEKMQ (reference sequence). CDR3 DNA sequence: TGTGCCAGCACCTACCCCCGGGAGACCAGCGCTTTCTTT. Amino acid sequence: CASTYPRETSAFF.

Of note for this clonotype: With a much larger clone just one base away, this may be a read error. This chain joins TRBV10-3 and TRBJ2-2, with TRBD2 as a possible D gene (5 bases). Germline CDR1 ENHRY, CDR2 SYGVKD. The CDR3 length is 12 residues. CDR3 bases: TGTGCCATCACAAGAGACACCGGGGAGCCGTTTTTT. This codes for CAITRDTGEPFF.